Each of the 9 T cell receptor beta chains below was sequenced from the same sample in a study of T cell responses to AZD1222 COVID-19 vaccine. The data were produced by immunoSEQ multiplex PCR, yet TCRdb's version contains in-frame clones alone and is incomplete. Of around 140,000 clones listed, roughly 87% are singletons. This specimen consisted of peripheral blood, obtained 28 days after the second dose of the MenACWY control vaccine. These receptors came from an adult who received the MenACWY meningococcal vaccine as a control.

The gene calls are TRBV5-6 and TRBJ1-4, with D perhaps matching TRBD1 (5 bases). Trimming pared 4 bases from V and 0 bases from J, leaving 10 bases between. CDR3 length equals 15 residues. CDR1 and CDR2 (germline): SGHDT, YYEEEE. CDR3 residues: CASSARGATNEKLFF. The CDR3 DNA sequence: TGTGCCAGCAGCGCGAGGGGCGCAACTAATGAAAAACTGTTTTTT.

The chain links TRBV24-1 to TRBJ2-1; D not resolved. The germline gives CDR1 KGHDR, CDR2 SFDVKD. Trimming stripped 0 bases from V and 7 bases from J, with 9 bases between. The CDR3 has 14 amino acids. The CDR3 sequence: CATSDLQAPNEQFF. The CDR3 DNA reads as TGTGCCACCAGTGATTTGCAGGCGCCGAATGAGCAGTTCTTC.

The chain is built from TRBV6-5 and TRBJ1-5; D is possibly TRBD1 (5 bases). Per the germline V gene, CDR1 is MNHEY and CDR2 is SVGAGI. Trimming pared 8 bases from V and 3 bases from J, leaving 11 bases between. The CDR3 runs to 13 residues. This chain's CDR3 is CASVPGINQPQHF. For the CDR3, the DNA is TGTGCCAGCGTCCCAGGGATCAATCAGCCCCAGCATTTT.

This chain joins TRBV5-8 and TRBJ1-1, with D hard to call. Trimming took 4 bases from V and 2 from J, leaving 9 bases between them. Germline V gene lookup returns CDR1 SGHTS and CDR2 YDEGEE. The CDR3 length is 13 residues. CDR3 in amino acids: CASSPGPNTEAFF. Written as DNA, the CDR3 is TGTGCCAGCAGCCCCGGACCCAACACTGAAGCTTTCTTT.

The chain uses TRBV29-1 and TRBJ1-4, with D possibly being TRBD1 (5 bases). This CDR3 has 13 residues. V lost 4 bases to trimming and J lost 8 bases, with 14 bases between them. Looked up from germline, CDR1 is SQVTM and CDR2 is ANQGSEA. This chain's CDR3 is CSVAGTVGEKLFF. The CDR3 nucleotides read TGCAGCGTTGCTGGGACCGTGGGGGAAAAACTGTTTTTT. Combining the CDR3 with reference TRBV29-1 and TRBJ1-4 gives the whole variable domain SAVISQKPSRDICQRGTSLTIQCQVDSQVTMMFWYRQQPGQSLTLIATANQGSEATYESGFVIDKFPISRPNLTFSTLTVSNMSPEDSSIYLCSVAGTVGEKLFFGSGTQLSVL.

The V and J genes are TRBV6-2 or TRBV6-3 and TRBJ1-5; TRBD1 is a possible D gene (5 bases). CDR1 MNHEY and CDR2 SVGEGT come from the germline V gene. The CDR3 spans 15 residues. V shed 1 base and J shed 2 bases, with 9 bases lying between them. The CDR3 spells CASSYYMGGNQPQHF. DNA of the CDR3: TGTGCCAGCAGTTACTATATGGGGGGCAATCAGCCCCAGCATTTT.

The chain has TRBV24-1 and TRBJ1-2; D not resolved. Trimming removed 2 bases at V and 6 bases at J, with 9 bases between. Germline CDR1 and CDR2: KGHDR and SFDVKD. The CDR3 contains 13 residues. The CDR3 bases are TGTGCCACCAGTGATTCACCGGCGGATGGCTACACCTTC. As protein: CATSDSPADGYTF.

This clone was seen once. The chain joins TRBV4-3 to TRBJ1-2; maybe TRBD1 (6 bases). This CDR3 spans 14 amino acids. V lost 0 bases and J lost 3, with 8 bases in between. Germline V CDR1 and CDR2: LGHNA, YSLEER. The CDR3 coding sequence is TGCGCCAGCAGCCAAGATCACAGGGACTATGGCTACACCTTC. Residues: CASSQDHRDYGYTF.

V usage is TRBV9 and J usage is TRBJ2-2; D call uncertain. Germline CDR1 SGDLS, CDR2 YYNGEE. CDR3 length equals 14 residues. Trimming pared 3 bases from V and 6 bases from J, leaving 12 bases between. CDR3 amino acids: CASSAQSWAGELFF. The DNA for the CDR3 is TGTGCCAGCAGCGCGCAGTCTTGGGCCGGGGAGCTGTTTTTT.